The 24 T cell receptor beta chains in this list originate from one sample, sequenced in a study of cytomegalovirus exposure and HLA in healthy donors. The data were produced by immunoSEQ multiplex PCR, yet TCRdb's version contains in-frame clones alone and is incomplete. Among over 100,000 clones listed, approximately 90% were seen once. Material for sequencing was PBMCs. These receptors all stem from a woman aged 18-29 years in good health and CMV-seropositive.

The chain recombines TRBV29-1 with TRBJ2-2; tentatively, D is TRBD1 (6 bases). The V gene lost 5 bases and the J gene lost 6 bases, with 10 bases spanning the gap. From germline, CDR1 is SQVTM and CDR2 ANQGSEA. This CDR3 comprises 12 residues. In nucleotides, the CDR3 is TGCAGCGTTCTACAGGGTTCCGGGGAGCTGTTTTTT. Amino acids: CSVLQGSGELFF.

This rearrangement joins TRBV18 to TRBJ2-3; 8 nucleotides line up with TRBD2. Unmatched junction bases numbered 1, after V lost 2 bases and J lost 0 bases. Germline V lookup: CDR1 KGHSH, CDR2 LQKENI. The CDR3 consists of 15 residues. CDR3 sequence (DNA): TGTGCCAGCTCACCAGTAGCGGGGAGCACAGATACGCAGTATTTT. Its protein product is CASSPVAGSTDTQYF.

The V call is TRBV5-6, the J call TRBJ2-5; 11 bases map to TRBD2. The CDR3 has 16 residues. Germline CDR1 reads SGHDT; CDR2 reads YYEEEE. V dropped 1 base and J dropped 5; count of bases not matched to a gene: 7. In DNA form, the CDR3 reads TGTGCCAGCAGCTTGATGACTAGCGGGGCTCCGGAGACCCAGTACTTC. It translates to CASSLMTSGAPETQYF.

J is TRBJ2-4 and V is TRBV6-4, with 10 bases that match TRBD2. Germline V gene lookup returns CDR1 MRHNA and CDR2 SNTAGT. Losses at the gene ends were 0 bases for V and 0 bases for J; bases not matched to a gene: 8. The CDR3 totals 19 residues. CDR3 in DNA: TGTGCCAGCAGTGACTCGAAGCGAGCGGGGGGGCTAGCCAAAAACATTCAGTACTTC. This translates into CASSDSKRAGGLAKNIQYF.

This chain connects TRBV10-3 to TRBJ2-2; 7 bases map to TRBD2. The length of the CDR3 is 13 residues. J gave up 5 bases and V 6 bases, and 3 bases lay outside the gene matches. Germline V gives CDR1 ENHRY, CDR2 SYGVKD. CDR3 protein: CAIRRELTGELFF. Written as DNA, the CDR3 is TGTGCCATCAGGCGGGAGCTTACCGGGGAGCTGTTTTTT.

The CDR3 is CASSLGTGGGTEAFF. Here the CDR3 DNA reads TGTGCCAGCAGCTTGGGGACAGGGGGCGGCACTGAAGCTTTCTTT. This chain connects TRBV5-6 to TRBJ1-1, with 11 bases fitting TRBD1. The V gene end was trimmed by 0 bases and the J gene end by 4 bases; junction bases not matched to a gene: 2. Germline assignment: CDR1 SGHDT and CDR2 YYEEEE. The CDR3 runs to 15 residues.

V and J are TRBV18 and TRBJ2-2; 7 nucleotides match TRBD1. Germline loops: CDR1 KGHSH, CDR2 LQKENI. V shed 6 bases and J 3 bases; nucleotides not matched to a gene: 13. The CDR3 consists of 17 residues. The CDR3 region is CASSPGSRTGDTGELFF. The DNA for the CDR3 is TGTGCCAGCTCGCCGGGGTCCAGGACAGGAGACACCGGGGAGCTGTTTTTT. Full variable domain (rest looked up from reference TRBV18 and TRBJ2-2): NAGVMQNPRHLVRRRGQEARLRCSPMKGHSHVYWYRQLPEEGLKFMVYLQKENIIDESGMPKERFSAEFPKEGPSILRIQQVVRGDSAAYFCASSPGSRTGDTGELFFGEGSRLTVL.

This chain joins TRBV7-2 and TRBJ2-7; weak D call: TRBD1 (7 bases). V was clipped by 3 bases and J by 6 bases, with 9 bases between them. From germline, CDR1 is SGHTA and CDR2 FQGNSA. CDR3 length: 12 residues. CDR3 residues: CASSFQGGEQYF. CDR3 DNA sequence: TGTGCCAGCAGCTTTCAGGGGGGCGAGCAGTACTTC.

This clone was picked up one time. The V gene is TRBV6-6, the J gene TRBJ2-7; 9 bases line up with TRBD1. J gave up 6 bases and V 5 bases, and 8 bases lay outside the gene matches. The length of the CDR3 is 14 residues. Germline loops: CDR1 MNHNY, CDR2 SVGAGI (reference sequence). CDR3 amino acids: CASSHLRGQGEQYF. The CDR3 nucleotides read TGTGCCAGCAGTCATCTCCGGGGACAGGGCGAGCAGTACTTC.

This clone was seen at least ten times. The V gene is TRBV6-5, the J gene TRBJ2-2; the D is unclear. Germline V gene lookup returns CDR1 MNHEY and CDR2 SVGAGI. With 5 bases removed from V and 3 bases from J, the gap between germline ends came to 7 bases. This CDR3 region has 13 residues. The CDR3 region is CASSPFYTGELFF. CDR3 nucleotides: TGTGCCAGCAGTCCCTTTTACACCGGGGAGCTGTTTTTT.

J is TRBJ1-1 and V is TRBV6-1, with 7 bases identical to TRBD1. From germline, CDR1 is MNHNS and CDR2 SASEGT. Losses at the gene ends were 7 bases for V and 5 bases for J; bases not matched to a gene: 7. This CDR3 spans 13 amino acids. CDR3 sequence (DNA): TGTGCCAGCACTGAGGACAGGTGGACTGAAGCTTTCTTT. As protein: CASTEDRWTEAFF.

V usage is TRBV5-1 and J usage is TRBJ2-3; TRBD2 matches 10 bases. The ends lost 6 bases at V and 1 base at J; junction bases unmatched: 8. Germline-derived CDR1 and CDR2 are SGHRS and YFSETQ. The CDR3 has 16 residues. The CDR3 coding sequence is TGCGCCAGCACCAGCGGGGGGGCTAGAGGCACAGATACGCAGTATTTT. It is translated as CASTSGGARGTDTQYF.

The chain has TRBV5-1 and TRBJ1-2; D is possibly TRBD1 (5 bases). The CDR3 contains 16 residues. CDR1 SGHRS and CDR2 YFSETQ come from the germline V gene. The V and J ends lost 2 bases and 7 bases respectively, with 21 bases between them. CDR3 sequence (DNA): TGCGCCAGCAGCTTCTACCATCGGGCAGGGCTGAGTGGCTACACCTTC. Translation gives CASSFYHRAGLSGYTF.

The CDR3 reads CASSPAGNEQFF. CDR3 sequence (DNA): TGTGCCAGCAGCCCCGCGGGGAATGAGCAGTTCTTC. The chain is built from TRBV13 and TRBJ2-1; a weak D match, TRBD2 (6 bases). This CDR3 has 12 amino acids. V was shortened by 5 bases and J by 7 bases, with 9 bases between the two germline ends. Germline CDR1 PRHDT, CDR2 FYEKMQ (reference sequence).

In DNA form, the CDR3 reads TGTGCCAGCAGCTCACTTTCATCCTCGGCTAGCGGCTTCGTCTACGAGCAGTACTTC. This codes for CASSSLSSSASGFVYEQYF. The chain carries TRBV7-2 and TRBJ2-7; 7 nucleotides match TRBD2. Germline CDR1 and CDR2: SGHTA and FQGNSA. Germline trimming cut 4 bases from V and 3 bases from J; bases unmatched to any gene: 21. This CDR3 has 19 residues.

The chain is built from TRBV2 and TRBJ1-6, with D perhaps matching TRBD1 (6 bases). Germline V CDR1 and CDR2: SNHLY, FYNNEI. The CDR3 has 11 amino acids. Trimming pared 9 bases from V and 12 bases from J, leaving 12 bases between. The CDR3 region is CASQQGVPLHF. The CDR3 DNA sequence: TGTGCCAGTCAACAGGGAGTACCCCTCCACTTT.

The V call is TRBV14, the J call TRBJ1-4; TRBD1 agrees at 8 bases. The CDR3 is made up of 17 amino acids. CDR1 is SGHDN, CDR2 FVKESK, per germline. After removal of 4 bases from V and 7 bases from J, the junction contained 14 bases not matched to a gene. The CDR3 loop reads CASSLRQSGGGFEKLFF. As DNA, the CDR3 is TGTGCCAGCAGCCTCAGACAATCAGGGGGCGGATTTGAAAAACTGTTTTTT.

This chain joins TRBV6-1 and TRBJ1-2; D ambiguous. The germline V gene has CDR1 MNHNS and CDR2 SASEGT. There are 13 residues in the CDR3. Trimming cost V 8 bases and J 2 bases, with 12 bases left between them. This CDR3 is CASEIQPNYGYTF. The CDR3, as DNA: TGTGCCAGCGAGATACAGCCGAACTATGGCTACACCTTC.

J is TRBJ1-5 and V is TRBV2; 7 nucleotides agree with TRBD1. J was trimmed by 4 bases and V by 8 bases; bases with no gene match: 8. Germline V gives CDR1 SNHLY, CDR2 FYNNEI. The CDR3 length is 14 residues. The CDR3 nucleotides read TGTGCCAGCTCCCCGACAGGGCTAAATCAGCCCCAGCATTTT. Amino acids: CASSPTGLNQPQHF.

This clone has only one observation. DNA for the CDR3: TGTGCCAGCAGACTCCGTACAGGGGTCACTGAAGCTTTCTTT. It is translated as CASRLRTGVTEAFF. The chain links TRBV11-3 to TRBJ1-1; TRBD1 aligns across 7 bases. The germline gives CDR1 SGHNT, CDR2 YENEEA. The CDR3 has 14 amino acids. V lost 6 bases and J lost 4; bases outside the gene matches: 8.

The gene calls are TRBV11-2 and TRBJ2-7; 8 bases align to TRBD2. The V and J ends lost 5 bases and 2 bases, in that order; junction bases with no gene match: 14. This CDR3 comprises 17 residues. In germline, CDR1 is SGHAT, CDR2 FQNNGV. The CDR3 DNA follows: TGTGCCAGCAGCGTCCGAACAACTAGCGGCCTTACCTACGAGCAGTACTTC. It yields the protein CASSVRTTSGLTYEQYF.

The J gene is TRBJ2-5, the V gene TRBV5-6; the D gene is possibly TRBD2 (5 bases). This CDR3 contains 14 residues. Germline lookup yields CDR1 SGHDT and CDR2 YYEEEE. Trimming left V 0 bases short and J 0 bases short, with 6 bases between. The CDR3 region is CASSLVGDQETQYF. The CDR3 nucleotides are TGTGCCAGCAGCTTGGTCGGGGACCAAGAGACCCAGTACTTC.

This chain uses TRBV14 with TRBJ2-5; 14 bases agree with TRBD2. J lost 5 bases, V lost 3 bases, and 14 bases had no gene match. Looked up from germline, CDR1 is SGHDN and CDR2 is FVKESK. This CDR3 is 19 amino acids long. The CDR3 reads CASSQWRTSGRLRGETQYF. The CDR3 DNA reads as TGTGCCAGCAGCCAGTGGAGGACTAGCGGGAGGCTGAGGGGGGAGACCCAGTACTTC.

The chain couples TRBV4-1 to TRBJ2-2; 13 positions match TRBD2. Per the germline V gene, CDR1 is MGHRA and CDR2 is YSYEKL. The CDR3 sequence is 16 residues long. V dropped 4 bases and J dropped 7; count of bases not matched to a gene: 6. The CDR3 DNA sequence: TGCGCCAGCAGCCGCGGACTAGCGGGGGTAGGCGGGGAGCTGTTTTTT. Its translation is CASSRGLAGVGGELFF.